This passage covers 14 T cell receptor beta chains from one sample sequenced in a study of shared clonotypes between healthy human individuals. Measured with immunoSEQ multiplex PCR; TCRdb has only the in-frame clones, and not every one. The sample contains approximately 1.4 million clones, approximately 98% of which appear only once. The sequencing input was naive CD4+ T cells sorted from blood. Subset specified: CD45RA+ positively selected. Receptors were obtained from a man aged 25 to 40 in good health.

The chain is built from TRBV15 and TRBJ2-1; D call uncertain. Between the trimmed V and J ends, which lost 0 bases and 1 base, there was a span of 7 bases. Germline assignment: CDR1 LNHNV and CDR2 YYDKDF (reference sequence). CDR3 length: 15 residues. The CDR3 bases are TGTGCCACCAGCAGAGACGCTCCTTCCTACAATGAGCAGTTCTTC. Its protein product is CATSRDAPSYNEQFF.

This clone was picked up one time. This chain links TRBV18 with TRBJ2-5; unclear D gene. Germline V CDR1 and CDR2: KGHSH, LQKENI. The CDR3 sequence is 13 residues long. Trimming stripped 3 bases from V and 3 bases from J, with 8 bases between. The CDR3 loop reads CASSPKSKETQYF. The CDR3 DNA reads TGTGCCAGCTCACCCAAGTCCAAAGAGACCCAGTACTTC.

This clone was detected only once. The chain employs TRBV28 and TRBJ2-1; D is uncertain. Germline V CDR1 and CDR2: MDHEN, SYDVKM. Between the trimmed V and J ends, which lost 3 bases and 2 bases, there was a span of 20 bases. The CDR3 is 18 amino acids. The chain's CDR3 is CASSFILSGDDTYNEQFF. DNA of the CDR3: TGTGCCAGCAGTTTCATCCTCTCCGGAGACGACACCTACAATGAGCAGTTCTTC.

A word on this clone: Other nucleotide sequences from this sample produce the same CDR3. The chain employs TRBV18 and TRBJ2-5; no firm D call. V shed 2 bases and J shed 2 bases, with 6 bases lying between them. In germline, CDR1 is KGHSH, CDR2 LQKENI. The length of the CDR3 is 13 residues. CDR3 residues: CASSPDNQETQYF. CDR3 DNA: TGTGCCAGCTCACCAGACAATCAAGAGACCCAGTACTTC.

CDR3 nucleotides: TGTGCCAGCAGTGATGTGGGTTTCTCCTACGAGCAGTACTTC. It translates to CASSDVGFSYEQYF. The chain joins TRBV2 to TRBJ2-7; D gene ambiguous. Trimming pared 3 bases from V and 0 bases from J, leaving 9 bases between. This CDR3 comprises 14 residues. The germline V gene has CDR1 SNHLY and CDR2 FYNNEI.

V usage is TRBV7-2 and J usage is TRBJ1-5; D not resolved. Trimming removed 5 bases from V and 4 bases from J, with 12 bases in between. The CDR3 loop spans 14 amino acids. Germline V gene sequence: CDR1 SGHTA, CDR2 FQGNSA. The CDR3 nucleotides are TGTGCCAGCAGCCTAACACAGAGGAATCAGCCCCAGCATTTT. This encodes CASSLTQRNQPQHF.

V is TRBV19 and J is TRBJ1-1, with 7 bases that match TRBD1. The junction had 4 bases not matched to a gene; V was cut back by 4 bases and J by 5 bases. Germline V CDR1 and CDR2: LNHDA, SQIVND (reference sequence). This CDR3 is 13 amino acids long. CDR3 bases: TGTGCCAGTAGTACCGACAGGGTTACTGAAGCTTTCTTT. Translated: CASSTDRVTEAFF.

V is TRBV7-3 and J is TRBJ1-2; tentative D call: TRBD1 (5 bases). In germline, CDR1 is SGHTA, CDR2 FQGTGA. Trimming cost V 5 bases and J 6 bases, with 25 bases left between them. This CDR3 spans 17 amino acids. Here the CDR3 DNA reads TGTGCCAGCAGCCCCGTGCCGGGAGGGGCCGTAGGAGATGGCTACACCTTC. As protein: CASSPVPGGAVGDGYTF.

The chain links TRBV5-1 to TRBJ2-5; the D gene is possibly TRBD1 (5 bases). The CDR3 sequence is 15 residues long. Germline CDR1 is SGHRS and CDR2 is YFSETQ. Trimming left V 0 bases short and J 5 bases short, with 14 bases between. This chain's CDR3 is CASSLEQARRETQYF. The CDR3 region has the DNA TGCGCCAGCAGCTTGGAACAGGCGCGAAGGGAGACCCAGTACTTC.

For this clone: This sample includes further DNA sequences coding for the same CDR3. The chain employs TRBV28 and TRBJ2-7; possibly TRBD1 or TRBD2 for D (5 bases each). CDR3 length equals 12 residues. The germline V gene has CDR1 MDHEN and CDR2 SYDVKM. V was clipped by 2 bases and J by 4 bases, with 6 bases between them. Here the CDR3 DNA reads TGTGCCAGCAGTTTAGAGGGGTACGAGCAGTACTTC. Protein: CASSLEGYEQYF.

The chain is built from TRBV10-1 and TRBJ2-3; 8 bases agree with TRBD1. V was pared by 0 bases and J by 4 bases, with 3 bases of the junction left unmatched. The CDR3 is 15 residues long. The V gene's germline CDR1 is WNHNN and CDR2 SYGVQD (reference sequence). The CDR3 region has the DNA TGCGCCAGCAGTGAGTCGGACAGGGAAGCAGATACGCAGTATTTT. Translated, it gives CASSESDREADTQYF.

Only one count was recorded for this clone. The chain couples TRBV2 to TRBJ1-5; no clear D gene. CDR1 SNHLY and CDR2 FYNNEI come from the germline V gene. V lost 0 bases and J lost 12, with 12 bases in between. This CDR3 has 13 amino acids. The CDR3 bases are TGTGCCAGCAGTGAAGCCGACACCACTATCCAGCATTTT. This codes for CASSEADTTIQHF.

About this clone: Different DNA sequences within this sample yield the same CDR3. This chain's CDR3 is CASSPRTDYNEQFF. The CDR3 region has the DNA TGTGCCAGCTCACCACGGACAGACTACAATGAGCAGTTCTTC. The chain is built from TRBV18 and TRBJ2-1, with D possibly being TRBD1 (6 bases). The V and J ends lost 1 base and 3 bases respectively, with 7 bases between them. Germline CDR1 is KGHSH and CDR2 is LQKENI. CDR3 size: 14 residues.

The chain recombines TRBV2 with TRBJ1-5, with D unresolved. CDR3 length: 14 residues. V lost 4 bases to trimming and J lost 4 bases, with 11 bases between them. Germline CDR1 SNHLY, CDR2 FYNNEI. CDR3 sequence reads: CASSGVHENQPQHF. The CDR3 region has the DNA TGTGCCAGCAGTGGAGTACACGAAAATCAGCCCCAGCATTTT.